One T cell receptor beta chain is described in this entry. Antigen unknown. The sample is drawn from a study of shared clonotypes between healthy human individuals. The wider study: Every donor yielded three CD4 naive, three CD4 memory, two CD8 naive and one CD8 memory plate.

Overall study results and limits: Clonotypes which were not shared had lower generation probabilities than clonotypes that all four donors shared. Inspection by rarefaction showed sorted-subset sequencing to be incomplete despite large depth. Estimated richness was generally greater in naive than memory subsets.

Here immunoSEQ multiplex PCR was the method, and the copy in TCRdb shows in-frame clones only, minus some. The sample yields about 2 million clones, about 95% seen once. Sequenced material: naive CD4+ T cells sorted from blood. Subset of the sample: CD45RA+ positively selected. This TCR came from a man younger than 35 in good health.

CDR3 protein: CASSHGQGAKNIQYF. As DNA, the CDR3 is TGCGCCAGCAGCCACGGACAGGGAGCCAAAAACATTCAGTACTTC. The V call is TRBV4-3, the J call TRBJ2-4; 8 bases are a match to TRBD1. The CDR3 has 15 residues. CDR1 is LGHNA, CDR2 YSLEER, per germline. The trim removed 3 bases at V and 0 bases at J, leaving 1 base unmatched.